A selection of T cell receptor beta chains follows, all from one sample in a study of T cells after yellow fever vaccination. TCRdb reanalysed the 5' RACE reads using MiXCR and keeps one entry per CDR3 protein. The sample carries 120,000 or so distinct CDR3 sequences, 6.5% to 9% recorded once. Material: CD4+ T cells sorted from PBMCs, obtained about 49 days after the first yellow fever vaccination. These receptors were obtained from a man aged 18 to 30 who received the YFV17D yellow fever vaccine. Both conserved end residues are part of each CDR3. A D gene is named only where the DNA matches it firmly. The size of a clone is reported for some rows only, either as once, few or many, or as a class for expanded clones.

clone_size j_call d_call v_call cdr3_nt cdr3_aa
many TRBJ2-3 . TRBV10-3 TGTGCCATCAGGAATTACCCGACGAGCACAGATACGCAGTATTTT CAIRNYPTSTDTQYF
many TRBJ1-4 . TRBV13 TGTGCCAGCAGCTTAGGGAAAGAAAAACTGTTTTTT CASSLGKEKLFF
many TRBJ1-1 . TRBV5-1 TGCGCCAGCCGCTTCGGGTGGAACACTGAAGCTTTCTTT CASRFGWNTEAFF
many TRBJ2-5 TRBD2 TRBV28 TGTGCCAGCAGTTCGCTAGCGGGGGATGCCGAGACCCAGTACTTC CASSSLAGDAETQYF
few TRBJ1-5 TRBD1 TRBV15 TGTGCCACCAGCAGAGCCGGGACAGGGGGAGTTCAGCCCCAGCATTTT CATSRAGTGGVQPQHF
. TRBJ1-4 . TRBV5-1 TGCGCCAGCAGTCCGCAGGGGAGGGAAAAACTGTTTTTT CASSPQGREKLFF
. TRBJ2-7 . TRBV5-6 TGTGCCAGCAGCCGGGGGGACATCTGGTACGAGCAGTACTTC CASSRGDIWYEQYF
many TRBJ2-5 . TRBV24-1 TGTGCCACCAGTGATTCCTGGGAAGAGACCCAGTACTTC CATSDSWEETQYF
many TRBJ1-1 TRBD1 TRBV5-1 TGCGCCAGCAGCACCCAACAGGGGAGCGGTGAAGCTTTCTTT CASSTQQGSGEAFF
many TRBJ2-2 . TRBV14 TGTGCCAGCAGCCAAGCAGCGAGGACCGGGGAGCTGTTTTTT CASSQAARTGELFF